The 23 T cell receptor beta chains below come from one sample, sequenced in a study of T cell responses to AZD1222 COVID-19 vaccine. Libraries were prepared by immunoSEQ multiplex PCR; TCRdb keeps only in-frame clonotypes and omits some of them. Of 100,000 to 150,000 clones listed, just over 90% are singletons. The sample consisted of peripheral blood, taken on day 0 of AZD1222 vaccination. These receptors were collected from an adult in good health.

The chain carries TRBV7-2 and TRBJ2-7; D uncertain. Trimming removed 1 base from V and 0 bases from J, with 10 bases in between. CDR3 length: 15 amino acids. Germline CDR1 SGHTA, CDR2 FQGNSA. The CDR3 spells CASSLGPASSYEQYF. The CDR3, as DNA: TGTGCCAGCAGCTTAGGGCCGGCATCCTCCTACGAGCAGTACTTC.

The V and J genes are TRBV3-1 (or the pseudogene TRBV3-2) and TRBJ2-1; TRBD2 aligns across 12 bases. V gave up 4 bases and J gave up 5 bases; unmatched junction bases: 3. The CDR3 is 15 residues long. From germline, CDR1 is LGHDT and CDR2 YNNKEL (reference sequence). CDR3 region: CASSRLAGGNNEQFF. As DNA, the CDR3 is TGTGCCAGCAGCCGTCTAGCGGGAGGGAACAATGAGCAGTTCTTC.

V and J are TRBV7-2 and TRBJ1-2; 10 bases map to TRBD1. Per the germline V gene, CDR1 is SGHTA and CDR2 is FQGNSA. The length of the CDR3 is 15 residues. J gave up 4 bases and V 5 bases, and 7 bases lay outside the gene matches. CDR3 sequence: CASSKDRGVPYGYTF. CDR3 nucleotides: TGTGCCAGCAGCAAGGACAGGGGGGTTCCCTATGGCTACACCTTC.

This chain uses TRBV27 with TRBJ1-2, with TRBD1 identical over 10 bases. CDR1 and CDR2 from the germline V gene are MNHEY and SMNVEV (reference sequence). CDR3 size: 15 residues. Trimming removed 5 bases from V and 2 bases from J; junction bases left unmatched: 5. CDR3 in amino acids: CASSQPGQGNYGYTF. CDR3 nucleotides: TGTGCCAGCAGTCAACCGGGACAGGGGAACTATGGCTACACCTTC.

This rearrangement joins TRBV6-2 or TRBV6-3 to TRBJ2-5; possible D gene TRBD2, 5 bases. CDR1 is MNHEY and CDR2 is SVGEGT in the germline V gene. The CDR3 is made up of 13 amino acids. V was pared by 6 bases and J by 7 bases, with 15 bases between. CDR3 sequence: CASSQVGGRTQYF. The CDR3 bases are TGTGCCAGCAGCCAGGTCGGAGGAAGGACCCAGTACTTC.

V is TRBV3-1 (or the pseudogene TRBV3-2) and J is TRBJ2-4, with D unclear. CDR1 LGHDT and CDR2 YNNKEL come from the germline V gene (reference sequence). V was trimmed by 5 bases and J by 0 bases, leaving 2 bases between them. The CDR3 is 12 amino acids. CDR3 sequence reads: CASSGAKNIQYF. CDR3 nucleotide sequence: TGTGCCAGCAGCGGAGCCAAAAACATTCAGTACTTC.

The chain has TRBV20-1 and TRBJ1-5, with D hard to call. The CDR3 contains 15 residues. V lost 3 bases, J lost 0 bases, and 12 bases lay in between. Looked up from germline, CDR1 is DFQATT and CDR2 is SNEGSKA (reference sequence). The CDR3 bases are TGCAGTGCTAGTGCAGGTGTCTATAGCAATCAGCCCCAGCATTTT. Translated, it gives CSASAGVYSNQPQHF.

V and J are TRBV5-1 and TRBJ2-7; 8 bases map to TRBD1. V lost 8 bases to trimming and J lost 0 bases; unmatched junction nucleotides: 4. The germline gives CDR1 SGHRS, CDR2 YFSETQ. The CDR3 extends over 13 amino acids. As DNA, the CDR3 is TGCGCCAGTCGACAGGGGAGCTCCTACGAGCAGTACTTC. The encoded protein is CASRQGSSYEQYF. Complete variable domain (other parts from reference TRBV5-1 and TRBJ2-7): KAGVTQTPRYLIKTRGQQVTLSCSPISGHRSVSWYQQTPGQGLQFLFEYFSETQRNKGNFPGRFSGRQFSNSRSEMNVSTLELGDSALYLCASRQGSSYEQYFGPGTRLTVT.

The chain employs TRBV27 and TRBJ2-1; possibly TRBD2 for D (5 bases). V lost 6 bases to trimming and J lost 7 bases, with 19 bases between them. The CDR3 has 15 residues. CDR1 and CDR2 (germline): MNHEY, SMNVEV (reference sequence). The CDR3 coding sequence is TGTGCCAGCAGCATACAGAACGGTCCGGGGAATGAGCAGTTCTTC. Residues: CASSIQNGPGNEQFF.

The CDR3 protein is CASSPQDRRHEQYF. Here the CDR3 DNA reads TGTGCCAGCAGTCCTCAGGACAGGAGGCACGAGCAGTACTTC. V usage is TRBV28 and J usage is TRBJ2-7, with 7 bases fitting TRBD1. Germline lookup yields CDR1 MDHEN and CDR2 SYDVKM. This CDR3 spans 14 amino acids. V lost 5 bases and J lost 5; bases outside the gene matches: 9.

This sequence joins TRBV6-5 and TRBJ2-2; no clear D gene. The V gene lost 2 bases and the J gene lost 0 bases, with 7 bases spanning the gap. CDR1 is MNHEY, CDR2 SVGAGI, per germline. The CDR3 spans 15 residues. The CDR3 protein is CASSYGVSNTGELFF. CDR3 bases: TGTGCCAGCAGTTACGGAGTTTCGAACACCGGGGAGCTGTTTTTT.

The chain combines TRBV18 with TRBJ1-5; D is undetermined. The ends were cut back, 11 bases at V and 4 bases at J, with 18 bases in the middle. CDR1 is KGHSH and CDR2 is LQKENI in the germline V gene. The CDR3 loop spans 14 amino acids. CDR3 region: CARLRGVKNQPQHF. CDR3 in DNA: TGTGCCCGCCTTCGTGGGGTCAAGAATCAGCCCCAGCATTTT.

The rearrangement uses TRBV20-1 and TRBJ2-3; no definite D call. The CDR3 has 11 amino acids. Trimming stripped 7 bases from V and 0 bases from J, with 5 bases between. Germline loops: CDR1 DFQATT, CDR2 SNEGSKA (reference sequence). The CDR3 loop reads CSGRSTDTQYF. CDR3 sequence (DNA): TGCAGTGGCCGGAGCACAGATACGCAGTATTTT.

The J gene is TRBJ2-7, the V gene TRBV6-1; 7 bases map to TRBD1. The CDR3 covers 14 residues. Germline V CDR1 and CDR2: MNHNS, SASEGT. The trim removed 3 bases at V and 3 bases at J, leaving 5 bases unmatched. CDR3 region: CASSDTGANYEQYF. The CDR3 nucleotides are TGTGCCAGCAGTGACACAGGGGCCAACTACGAGCAGTACTTC.

V is TRBV10-2 and J is TRBJ1-1; weak D call: TRBD1 (6 bases). V was pared by 6 bases and J by 1 base, with 15 bases between. The germline gives CDR1 WSHSY, CDR2 SAAADI. The CDR3 extends over 15 amino acids. Here the CDR3 reads CASSAGVGGNTEAFF. In nucleotides, the CDR3 is TGCGCCAGCAGCGCAGGGGTAGGGGGGAACACTGAAGCTTTCTTT.

This clone has only one observation. The rearrangement uses TRBV7-9 and TRBJ1-6; D not certain. Trimming left V 8 bases short and J 13 bases short, with 15 bases between. The CDR3 length is 12 residues. From germline, CDR1 is SEHNR and CDR2 FQNEAQ (reference sequence). The CDR3 region has the DNA TGTGCCAGCGGGAAGGGTGACTGGCCCCTCCACTTT. It is translated as CASGKGDWPLHF. Filled out from reference TRBV7-9 and TRBJ1-6, the complete variable domain reads DTGVSQNPRHKITKRGQNVTFRCDPISEHNRLYWYRQTLGQGPEFLTYFQNEAQLEKSRLLSDRFSAERPKGSFSTLEIQRTEQGDSAMYLCASGKGDWPLHFGNGTRLTVT.

The rearrangement joins TRBV28 to TRBJ2-3, with D possibly matching TRBD2 (6 bases). CDR3 size: 14 residues. Germline V gene data show CDR1 as MDHEN and CDR2 as SYDVKM. The V end was cut by 2 bases, the J end by 0 bases, with 6 bases between. The CDR3 DNA reads TGTGCCAGCAGTTTAGGGACTAGCACAGATACGCAGTATTTT. Encoded protein: CASSLGTSTDTQYF. Full variable domain (rest looked up from reference TRBV28 and TRBJ2-3): DVKVTQSSRYLVKRTGEKVFLECVQDMDHENMFWYRQDPGLGLRLIYFSYDVKMKEKGDIPEGYSVSREKKERFSLILESASTNQTSMYLCASSLGTSTDTQYFGPGTRLTVL.

The chain carries TRBV4-3 and TRBJ2-5; 7 positions match TRBD2. The CDR3 is 16 residues long. Germline lookup yields CDR1 LGHNA and CDR2 YSLEER. Trimming removed 0 bases from V and 3 bases from J; junction bases left unmatched: 7. The DNA of the CDR3 is TGCGCCAGCAGCCAAGATCTGGTGACTAGCAAAGAGACCCAGTACTTC. Protein sequence: CASSQDLVTSKETQYF.

The table lists this clone with a count of one. The CDR3 loop is CAGIYIEESPLHF. CDR3 in DNA: TGTGCCGGTATATACATTGAGGAATCACCCCTCCACTTT. This chain links TRBV27 with TRBJ1-6; D gene uncertain. The CDR3 runs 13 residues. The V and J ends lost 11 bases and 10 bases respectively, with 18 bases between them. Germline-derived CDR1 and CDR2 are MNHEY and SMNVEV (reference sequence).

V is TRBV18 and J is TRBJ1-1; unclear D gene. Trimming left V 0 bases short and J 1 base short, with 12 bases between. The germline V gene encodes CDR1 KGHSH and CDR2 LQKENI. The CDR3 has 16 amino acids. CDR3 nucleotide sequence: TGTGCCAGCTCACCACCGATAGGAGGGAAGAACACTGAAGCTTTCTTT. It specifies CASSPPIGGKNTEAFF.

This chain joins TRBV6-5 and TRBJ1-3, with D possibly TRBD1 on 5 matching bases. This CDR3 is built from 15 residues. Trimming left V 2 bases short and J 4 bases short, with 12 bases between. Germline CDR1 MNHEY, CDR2 SVGAGI. CDR3 in DNA: TGTGCCAGCAGTTACGGGACTCTCGGAGGAAACACCATATATTTT. Its protein product is CASSYGTLGGNTIYF.

V usage is TRBV19 and J usage is TRBJ1-2, with a tentative D call TRBD1 (5 bases). The CDR3 runs 15 residues. Trimming removed 7 bases at V and 3 bases at J, with 18 bases between. Germline lookup yields CDR1 LNHDA and CDR2 SQIVND (reference sequence). The CDR3 spells CASKGLGGWDYGYTF. In DNA, the CDR3 is TGTGCCAGTAAAGGACTGGGGGGATGGGACTATGGCTACACCTTC.

The V and J genes are TRBV6-4 and TRBJ2-1; 9 positions match TRBD1. Germline CDR1 MRHNA, CDR2 SNTAGT. Trimming at V came to 3 bases and at J to 8 bases, leaving 11 bases not matched to a gene. The CDR3 has 16 amino acids. In DNA, the CDR3 is TGTGCCAGCAGTGAACTTTTGGGACAGGGCCCCCATGAGCAGTTCTTC. It yields the protein CASSELLGQGPHEQFF.